Below are 25 T cell receptor beta chains sequenced from a single sample in a study of CD8+ T cells in alopecia areata. RNA extraction was followed by reverse transcription into cDNA, which acted as the sequencing template. Clones were read by immunoSEQ multiplex PCR, and TCRdb kept only the in-frame ones, dropping some. The sample has around 190,000 clones, 56% seen once. The sequencing sample was made of CD8+ T cells sorted from blood. The receptors originated from a human donor in good health.

The genes are TRBV9 and TRBJ2-1, with a tentative D call TRBD1 (6 bases). Trimming took off 3 bases at V and 0 bases at J, with 10 bases between the two ends. CDR3 size: 15 residues. Germline values: CDR1 SGDLS, CDR2 YYNGEE. CDR3 nucleotide sequence: TGTGCCAGCAGCGATCAGGGGAGCTCCTACAATGAGCAGTTCTTC. It specifies CASSDQGSSYNEQFF.

The chain uses TRBV10-3 and TRBJ1-6; 7 bases map to TRBD1. The CDR3 has 16 residues. Germline V gene lookup returns CDR1 ENHRY and CDR2 SYGVKD. With 3 bases clipped from V and 7 bases from J, the junction kept 9 bases outside the gene matches. The CDR3 nucleotides read TGTGCCATCAGTGAAATCTCAGGGGGACCAAATTCACCCCTCCACTTT. Residues: CAISEISGGPNSPLHF.

The chain carries TRBV7-9 and TRBJ1-2, with TRBD1 matching over 7 bases. The germline gives CDR1 SEHNR, CDR2 FQNEAQ (reference sequence). This CDR3 has 14 residues. With V trimmed by 5 bases and J by 3 bases, 6 bases remained unmatched. CDR3 region: CASSRGQPHYGYTF. Here the CDR3 DNA reads TGTGCCAGCAGCCGGGGACAGCCCCACTATGGCTACACCTTC.

This chain joins TRBV5-6 and TRBJ2-1; 10 nucleotides line up with TRBD2. The CDR3 is 17 residues long. Per the germline V gene, CDR1 is SGHDT and CDR2 is YYEEEE. With 4 bases clipped from V and 7 bases from J, the junction kept 14 bases outside the gene matches. CDR3 sequence (DNA): TGTGCCAGCAGCCCCACCCCTAGCGGGGGCGCCCCAAATGAGCAGTTCTTC. Protein sequence: CASSPTPSGGAPNEQFF. Full variable domain (rest looked up from reference TRBV5-6 and TRBJ2-1): DAGVTQSPTHLIKTRGQQVTLRCSPKSGHDTVSWYQQALGQGPQFIFQYYEEEERQRGNFPDRFSGHQFPNYSSELNVNALLLGDSALYLCASSPTPSGGAPNEQFFGPGTRLTVL.

This clone has only a few counts. The chain couples TRBV25-1 to TRBJ1-5, with 10 bases that match TRBD1. The CDR3 extends over 14 amino acids. The germline CDR1 and CDR2 sequences are MGHDK and SYGVNS. J lost 1 base, V lost 8 bases, and 2 bases had no gene match. The DNA for the CDR3 is TGTGCCAGCTCGGACAGGGGGAGCAATCAGCCCCAGCATTTT. This encodes CASSDRGSNQPQHF.

CDR3 sequence reads: CASSPPGAETQYF. The DNA of the CDR3 is TGTGCCAGCAGCCCCCCAGGGGCAGAGACCCAGTACTTC. The rearrangement uses TRBV4-2 and TRBJ2-5; possible D gene TRBD1, 6 bases. Germline loops: CDR1 LGHNA, CDR2 YNFKEQ. CDR3 size: 13 residues. Trimming took off 4 bases at V and 4 bases at J, with 10 bases between the two ends.

J is TRBJ1-6 and V is TRBV5-6, with unresolved D. Trimming removed 0 bases at V and 13 bases at J, with 8 bases between. CDR3 length equals 12 residues. Germline assignment: CDR1 SGHDT and CDR2 YYEEEE. CDR3 DNA sequence: TGTGCCAGCAGCTTGGGGGGTCGTCCCCTCCACTTT. This translates into CASSLGGRPLHF.

The rearrangement joins TRBV11-2 to TRBJ1-2; D might be TRBD1 (6 bases). The germline V gene has CDR1 SGHAT and CDR2 FQNNGV. The V and J ends lost 5 bases and 8 bases respectively, with 24 bases between them. The CDR3 has 16 residues. Here the CDR3 DNA reads TGTGCCAGCAGCGAGCGCTTTGTGACAGGTCTTGGGGGCTACACCTTC. It codes for CASSERFVTGLGGYTF.

This clone turned up a few times. The chain combines TRBV4-1 with TRBJ2-7; 7 bases match TRBD2. This CDR3 spans 13 amino acids. The J segment lost 5 bases and the V segment lost 0 bases, leaving 1 base of the junction unmatched. The germline gives CDR1 MGHRA, CDR2 YSYEKL. The CDR3 loop reads CASSQEGGNEQYF. The CDR3 bases are TGCGCCAGCAGCCAAGAGGGAGGGAACGAGCAGTACTTC.

The genes are TRBV10-3 and TRBJ2-3, with 10 bases lining up with TRBD2. The junction had 3 bases not matched to a gene; V was cut back by 5 bases and J by 4 bases. From germline, CDR1 is ENHRY and CDR2 SYGVKD. The CDR3 has 14 amino acids. The CDR3 loop is CAISSGGASDTQYF. DNA of the CDR3: TGTGCCATCAGTAGCGGGGGGGCCTCAGATACGCAGTATTTT.

Here the CDR3 reads CASSYNRGGAETQYF. CDR3 nucleotides: TGTGCCAGCAGCTATAACCGGGGGGGCGCAGAGACCCAGTACTTC. The rearrangement links TRBV7-2 to TRBJ2-5; TRBD2 agrees at 8 bases. V was pared by 4 bases and J by 4 bases, with 8 bases of the junction left unmatched. Per the germline V gene, CDR1 is SGHTA and CDR2 is FQGNSA. The CDR3 contains 15 residues.

The count of this clone is one. V is TRBV29-1 and J is TRBJ2-7; 7 bases are a match to TRBD1. Germline CDR1 reads SQVTM; CDR2 reads ANQGSEA. This CDR3 is built from 13 residues. Germline trimming cut 4 bases from V and 4 bases from J; bases unmatched to any gene: 7. In DNA form, the CDR3 reads TGCAGCGTTGGCACAGGGGTCGTTTACGAGCAGTACTTC. It is translated as CSVGTGVVYEQYF.

A few counts support this clone. This chain uses TRBV10-2 with TRBJ2-3; D possibly corresponds to TRBD1 (5 bases). CDR3 size: 17 residues. Trimming pared 6 bases from V and 0 bases from J, leaving 19 bases between. Germline V gives CDR1 WSHSY, CDR2 SAAADI. This chain's CDR3 is CASRRSGARISTDTQYF. CDR3 coding DNA: TGCGCCAGCAGAAGAAGTGGGGCGCGGATTAGCACAGATACGCAGTATTTT.

This sequence joins TRBV7-6 and TRBJ2-3; TRBD2 agrees at 7 bases. CDR1 is SGHVS and CDR2 is FNYEAQ in the germline V gene. After removal of 5 bases from V and 1 base from J, the junction contained 12 bases not matched to a gene. The length of the CDR3 is 17 residues. The CDR3 reads CASSHTTPGLRTDTQYF. The CDR3 DNA is TGTGCCAGCAGCCATACTACTCCGGGACTACGCACAGATACGCAGTATTTT.

V usage is TRBV6-6 and J usage is TRBJ2-7; D is perhaps TRBD1 (7 bases). CDR3 length: 15 amino acids. V was clipped by 5 bases and J by 3 bases, with 17 bases between them. The V gene's germline CDR1 is MNHNY and CDR2 SVGAGI (reference sequence). The CDR3 coding sequence is TGTGCCAGCAGTGATGAGGGGCAGGGGGGCTACGAGCAGTACTTC. Translated: CASSDEGQGGYEQYF.

This chain links TRBV2 with TRBJ1-3; D is undetermined. In germline, CDR1 is SNHLY, CDR2 FYNNEI. The CDR3 has 10 amino acids. The V and J ends lost 8 bases and 3 bases respectively, with 2 bases between them. In DNA, the CDR3 is TGTGCCAGCGGTGGAAACACCATATATTTT. It codes for CASGGNTIYF.

The chain has TRBV25-1 and TRBJ1-2; TRBD1 might be the D (5 bases). Trimming cost V 10 bases and J 3 bases, with 15 bases left between them. CDR3 size: 13 residues. The V gene's germline CDR1 is MGHDK and CDR2 SYGVNS. Here the CDR3 reads CATGDRWDYGYTF. The CDR3 DNA is TGTGCCACCGGCGACAGATGGGACTATGGCTACACCTTC.

In this sample, this clone turned up a few times. The J gene is TRBJ1-5, the V gene TRBV4-2; no clear D gene. This CDR3 is 13 amino acids long. CDR1 and CDR2 (germline): LGHNA, YNFKEQ. Trimming shortened V by 5 bases and J by 5 bases, and 10 bases separated the two germline ends. This CDR3 is CASSSVRDQPQHF. CDR3 DNA: TGTGCCAGCAGCAGCGTACGGGATCAGCCCCAGCATTTT.

This rearrangement joins TRBV7-9 to TRBJ2-7, with D tentatively TRBD2 (6 bases). This CDR3 region has 15 residues. V was cut by 5 bases and J by 3 bases, with 17 bases left in between. CDR1 SEHNR and CDR2 FQNEAQ come from the germline V gene (reference sequence). The CDR3 DNA sequence: TGTGCCAGCAGCCCCAAGAGGGGCGGGGTCTACGAGCAGTACTTC. Protein product: CASSPKRGGVYEQYF.

This clone was picked up one time. V is TRBV29-1 and J is TRBJ2-1, with 10 bases that match TRBD2. Germline V gene lookup returns CDR1 SQVTM and CDR2 ANQGSEA. CDR3 length equals 15 residues. The V and J ends lost 4 bases and 5 bases, in that order; junction bases with no gene match: 8. The CDR3 coding sequence is TGCAGCGTTGTCCTGCCTAGCGGGGGACACAATGAGCAGTTCTTC. Translated: CSVVLPSGGHNEQFF.

The rearrangement uses TRBV5-4 and TRBJ2-7; possibly TRBD1 for D (6 bases). Germline V gene lookup returns CDR1 SGHNT and CDR2 YYREEE (reference sequence). This CDR3 has 14 amino acids. Trimming left V 0 bases short and J 5 bases short, with 12 bases between. The CDR3 here is CASSLGPGADEQYF. CDR3 nucleotides: TGTGCCAGCAGCTTGGGGCCAGGGGCGGACGAGCAGTACTTC.

The CDR3 coding sequence is TGCGCCAGCAGTGCGGGATCCCGATCAGATACGCAGTATTTT. Translation: CASSAGSRSDTQYF. The chain employs TRBV10-1 and TRBJ2-3; tentatively, D is TRBD2 (5 bases). The germline V gene encodes CDR1 WNHNN and CDR2 SYGVQD (reference sequence). The CDR3 is 14 amino acids. The germline V and J ends were trimmed by 4 bases and 4 bases, with 12 bases remaining between them.

The chain's CDR3 is CASSLEANEQFF. CDR3 nucleotides: TGTGCCAGCAGCTTAGAGGCGAATGAGCAGTTCTTC. The chain links TRBV7-9 to TRBJ2-1; D unclear. The CDR3 length is 12 residues. From germline, CDR1 is SEHNR and CDR2 FQNEAQ (reference sequence). V lost 1 base and J 7 bases, leaving 5 bases between the germline ends. Looking up the rest from reference TRBV7-9 and TRBJ2-1 gives the full variable domain: DTGVSQNPRHKITKRGQNVTFRCDPISEHNRLYWYRQTLGQGPEFLTYFQNEAQLEKSRLLSDRFSAERPKGSFSTLEIQRTEQGDSAMYLCASSLEANEQFFGPGTRLTVL.

This chain uses TRBV2 with TRBJ2-7, with 10 bases matching TRBD1. Germline CDR1 reads SNHLY; CDR2 reads FYNNEI. CDR3 length: 13 residues. With V trimmed by 7 bases and J by 3 bases, 3 bases remained unmatched. Here the CDR3 reads CASTGTGVYEQYF. As DNA, the CDR3 is TGTGCCAGCACCGGGACAGGGGTCTACGAGCAGTACTTC.

The rearrangement links TRBV4-2 to TRBJ1-1; D unclear. This CDR3 has 14 residues. Germline V lookup: CDR1 LGHNA, CDR2 YNFKEQ. The V end was cut by 1 base, the J end by 1 base, with 7 bases between. DNA of the CDR3: TGTGCCAGCAGCCAAGGTGCGAAGAACACTGAAGCTTTCTTT. It yields the protein CASSQGAKNTEAFF.